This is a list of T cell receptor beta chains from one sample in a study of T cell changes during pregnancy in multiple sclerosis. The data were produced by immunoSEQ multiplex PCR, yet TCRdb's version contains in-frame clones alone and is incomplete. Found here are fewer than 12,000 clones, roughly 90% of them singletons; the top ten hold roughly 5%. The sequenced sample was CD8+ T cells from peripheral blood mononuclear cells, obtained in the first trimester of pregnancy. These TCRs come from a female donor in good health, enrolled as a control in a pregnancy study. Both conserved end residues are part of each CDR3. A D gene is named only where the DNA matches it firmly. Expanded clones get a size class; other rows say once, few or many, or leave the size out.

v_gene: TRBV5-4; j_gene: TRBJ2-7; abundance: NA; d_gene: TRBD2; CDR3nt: TGTGCCAGCAGCTTGTCCGGACTAGCGGGGGGGGAGGAGCAGTACTTC; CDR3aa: CASSLSGLAGGEEQYF
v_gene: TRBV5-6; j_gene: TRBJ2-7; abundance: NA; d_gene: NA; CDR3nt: TGTGCCAGCAGCTTGGCCGGTAGCTACGAGCAGTACTTC; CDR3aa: CASSLAGSYEQYF
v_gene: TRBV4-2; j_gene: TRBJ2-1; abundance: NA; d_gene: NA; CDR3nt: TGTGCCAGCAGCCAGGCCCGGGGGGAGCAGTTCTTC; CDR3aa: CASSQARGEQFF
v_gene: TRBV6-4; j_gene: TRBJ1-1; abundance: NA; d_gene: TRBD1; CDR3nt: TGTGCCGGAGCGGACAGGGTGCTGAACACTGAAGCTTTCTTT; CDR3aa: CAGADRVLNTEAFF
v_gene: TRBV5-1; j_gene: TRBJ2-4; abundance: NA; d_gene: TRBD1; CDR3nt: TGCGCCAGCAGCTTGGGAACCGGGACAGCCTTAGCCAAAAACATTCAGTACTTC; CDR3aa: CASSLGTGTALAKNIQYF
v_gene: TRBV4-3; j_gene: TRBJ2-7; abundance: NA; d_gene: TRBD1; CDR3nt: TGCGCCAGCAGCCAAGGACAGGGGGCATACTACGAGCAGTACTTC; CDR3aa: CASSQGQGAYYEQYF
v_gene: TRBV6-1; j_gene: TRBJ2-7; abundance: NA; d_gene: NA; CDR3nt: TGTGCCAGCAGTGACCGGGGTGGCCTTGGCGAGCAGTACTTC; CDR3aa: CASSDRGGLGEQYF
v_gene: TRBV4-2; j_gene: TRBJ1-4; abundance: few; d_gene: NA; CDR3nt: TGTGCCAGCAGCCAAGATGGTCAGTCTAATGAAAAACTGTTTTTT; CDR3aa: CASSQDGQSNEKLFF
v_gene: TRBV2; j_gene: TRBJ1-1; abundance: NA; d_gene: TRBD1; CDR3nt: TGTGCCAGCATCAGGGACAGGGCCACTGAAGCTTTCTTT; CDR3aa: CASIRDRATEAFF
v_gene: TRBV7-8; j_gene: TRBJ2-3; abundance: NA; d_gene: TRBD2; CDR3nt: TGTGCCAGCAGCTTTAAACTACTAGCGGGGATGCCTAGCACAGATACGCAGTATTTT; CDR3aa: CASSFKLLAGMPSTDTQYF
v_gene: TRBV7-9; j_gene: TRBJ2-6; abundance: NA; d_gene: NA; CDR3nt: TGTGCCAGCAGCATCGGACAGCCCTCTGGGGCCAACGTCCTGACTTTC; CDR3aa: CASSIGQPSGANVLTF
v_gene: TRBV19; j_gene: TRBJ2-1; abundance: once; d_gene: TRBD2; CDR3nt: TGTGCCAGTAGGACAAGCGGGGGGTTCTACAATGAGCAGTTCTTC; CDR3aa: CASRTSGGFYNEQFF
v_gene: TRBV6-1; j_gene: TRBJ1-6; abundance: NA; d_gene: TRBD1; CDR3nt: TGTGCCAGCAGTGTCCCCACGGGACAGGGGGAGAATTCACCCCTCCACTTT; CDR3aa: CASSVPTGQGENSPLHF
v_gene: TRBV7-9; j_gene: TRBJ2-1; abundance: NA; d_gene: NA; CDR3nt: TGTGCCAGCAGCTTTCGGTACTTCACCTACAATGAGCAGTTCTTC; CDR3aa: CASSFRYFTYNEQFF
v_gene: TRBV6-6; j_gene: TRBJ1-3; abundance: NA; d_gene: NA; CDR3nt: TGTGCCAGCAGGCAGGACTCTGGAAACACCATATATTTT; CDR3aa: CASRQDSGNTIYF
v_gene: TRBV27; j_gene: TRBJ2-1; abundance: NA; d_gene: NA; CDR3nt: TGTGCCAGCAGCTCCGGTGGCGGGGTCTACAATGAGCAGTTCTTC; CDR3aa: CASSSGGGVYNEQFF
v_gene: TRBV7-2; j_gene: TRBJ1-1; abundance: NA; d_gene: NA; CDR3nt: TGTGCCAGCAGCTTAGGGGGGGTGGACACTGAAGCTTTCTTT; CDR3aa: CASSLGGVDTEAFF
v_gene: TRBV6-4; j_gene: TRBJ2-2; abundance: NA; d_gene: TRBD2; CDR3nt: TGTGCCAGCAGTGACTCAGCGGGGGGGCCCGGGGAGCTGTTTTTT; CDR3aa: CASSDSAGGPGELFF
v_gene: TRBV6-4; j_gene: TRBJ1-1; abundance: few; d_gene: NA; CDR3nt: TGTGCCAGCAGTGACTCTGAGGGTAGTGAAGCTTTCTTT; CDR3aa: CASSDSEGSEAFF
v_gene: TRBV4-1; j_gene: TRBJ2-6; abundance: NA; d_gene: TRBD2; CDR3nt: TGCGCCAGCAGCCAAGATCTTTTTGGGCTAGCGGGCCCCTCTGGGGCCAACGTCCTGACTTTC; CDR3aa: CASSQDLFGLAGPSGANVLTF
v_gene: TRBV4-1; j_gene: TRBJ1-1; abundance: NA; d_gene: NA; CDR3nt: TGCGCCAGCAGCCAAGTAAATACTGAAGCTTTCTTT; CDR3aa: CASSQVNTEAFF
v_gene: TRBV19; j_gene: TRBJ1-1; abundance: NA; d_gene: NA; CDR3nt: TGTGCCAGTAAGGACCCCCGGGGAGTGAACACTGAAGCTTTCTTT; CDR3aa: CASKDPRGVNTEAFF
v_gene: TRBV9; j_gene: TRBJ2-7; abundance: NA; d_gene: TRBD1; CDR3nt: TGTGCCAGCAGCCCACAGGACAGGGGATACGAGCAGTACTTC; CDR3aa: CASSPQDRGYEQYF
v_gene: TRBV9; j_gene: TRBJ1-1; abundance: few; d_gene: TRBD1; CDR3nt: TGTGCCAGCAGCTTTCAGACAGGGGTAGACACTGAAGCTTTCTTT; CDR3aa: CASSFQTGVDTEAFF
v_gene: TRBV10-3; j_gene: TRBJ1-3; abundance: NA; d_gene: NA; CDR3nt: TGTGCCATCAGTGTCCCAACGAGGACTCAGTCGACTGGAAACACCATATATTTT; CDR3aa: CAISVPTRTQSTGNTIYF
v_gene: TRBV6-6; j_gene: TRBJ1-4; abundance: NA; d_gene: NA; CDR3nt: TGTGCCAGCAGTCTGAAGAGTGAAAAACTGTTTTTT; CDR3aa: CASSLKSEKLFF
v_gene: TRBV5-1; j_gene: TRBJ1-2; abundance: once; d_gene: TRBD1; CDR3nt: TGCGCCAGCAGTTCCGGGACAGGGGGACATGGCTACACCTTC; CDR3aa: CASSSGTGGHGYTF
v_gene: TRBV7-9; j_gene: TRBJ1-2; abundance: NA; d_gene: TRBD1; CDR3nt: TGTGCCAGCAGCGACTCATTAGCAGGGGGCAAGGACTACACCTTC; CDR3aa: CASSDSLAGGKDYTF
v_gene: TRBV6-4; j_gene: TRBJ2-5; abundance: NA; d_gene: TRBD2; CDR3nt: TGTGCCAGCAGTGACTCGAGCGGGGGGCAAGAGACCCAGTACTTC; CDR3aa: CASSDSSGGQETQYF
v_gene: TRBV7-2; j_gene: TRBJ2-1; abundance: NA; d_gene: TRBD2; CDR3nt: TGTGCCAGCAGCCTACTAGCGGATGAGCAGTTCTTC; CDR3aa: CASSLLADEQFF
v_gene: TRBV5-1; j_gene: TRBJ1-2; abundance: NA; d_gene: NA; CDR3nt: TGCGCCAGCAGCTTGGAACAGGGTTATGGCTACACCTTC; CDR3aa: CASSLEQGYGYTF
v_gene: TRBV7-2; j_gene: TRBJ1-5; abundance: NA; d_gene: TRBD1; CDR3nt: TGTGCCAGCAGCTCCAGGGGGCGGGGGAATCAGCCCCAGCATTTT; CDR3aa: CASSSRGRGNQPQHF
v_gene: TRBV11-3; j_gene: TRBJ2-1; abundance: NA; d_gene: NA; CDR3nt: TGTGCCAGCAGCTTAGGGTTCGGGGAGAAGGCTAATGAGCAGTTCTTC; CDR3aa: CASSLGFGEKANEQFF
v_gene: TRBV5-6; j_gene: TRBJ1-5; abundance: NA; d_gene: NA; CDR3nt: TGTGCCAGCAGCCAATACCGGACAGTGGGCTACCAGCCCCAGCATTTT; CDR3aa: CASSQYRTVGYQPQHF
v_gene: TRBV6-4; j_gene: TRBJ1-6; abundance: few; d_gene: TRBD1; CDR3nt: TGTGCCAGCAGTGACTCGAGGGACAGGGCTTCACCCCTCCACTTT; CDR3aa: CASSDSRDRASPLHF
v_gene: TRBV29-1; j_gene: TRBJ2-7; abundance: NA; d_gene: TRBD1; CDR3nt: TGCAGCGTTGAGGGGGACAGGCAATACGAGCAGTACTTC; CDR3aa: CSVEGDRQYEQYF